Listed here are 3 T cell receptor beta chains from one sample, sequenced in a study of shared clonotypes between healthy human individuals. Assay: immunoSEQ multiplex PCR; the TCRdb copy retains only in-frame clones and omits some. This sample has some 2 million clones, with about 95% found just once. Naivety among CD8 cells was defined by CD45RO negativity and positive CCR7 selection, thereby excluding terminally differentiated effector memory CD45RA+ cells. Specimen: naive CD8+ T cells sorted from blood. Receptor source: a man aged 18 to 30 in good health.

The V call is TRBV13, the J call TRBJ2-7, with TRBD1 matching 7 bases. The CDR3 runs 12 residues. Trimming took 5 bases from V and 6 from J; bases not matched to a gene: 4. The germline V gene has CDR1 PRHDT and CDR2 FYEKMQ (reference sequence). The CDR3 spells CASSLDRVEQYF. Here the CDR3 DNA reads TGTGCCAGCAGCCTAGACAGGGTCGAGCAGTACTTC.

The gene calls are TRBV2 and TRBJ2-7, with D possibly matching TRBD2 (6 bases). Germline-derived CDR1 and CDR2 are SNHLY and FYNNEI. Trimming removed 2 bases from V and 4 bases from J, with 12 bases in between. The CDR3 is 14 amino acids. The DNA of the CDR3 is TGTGCCAGCAGTGAATCGGGAGAGGCTTACGAGCAGTACTTC. This encodes CASSESGEAYEQYF.

This chain links TRBV30 with TRBJ1-2; 7 bases map to TRBD1. The V and J ends lost 2 bases and 3 bases, in that order; junction bases with no gene match: 6. The CDR3 is 14 amino acids. CDR1 is GTSNPN and CDR2 is SVGIG in the germline V gene (reference sequence). The CDR3 spells CAWSTTGVDYGYTF. In DNA form, the CDR3 reads TGTGCCTGGAGTACCACAGGGGTAGACTATGGCTACACCTTC.